One and the same sample provided the 18 T cell receptor beta chains below, sequenced in a study of spatial heterogeneity in lung cancer. Documented time point: sample taken at primary tumor resection. From tumor, nontumor lung or frozen PBMC, whole RNA was taken unsorted for sequencing. TCRdb analysed the 5' RACE reads with MiXCR anew, one entry per CDR3 protein. Of tens of thousands of distinct CDR3 sequences listed, roughly 5% were seen once; the top ten hold around 10%. The specimen comprised PBMCs, sampled at surgery. The receptors shown here come from a male donor with early-stage non-small cell lung cancer.

This clonotype was detected ten times or more. The rearrangement uses TRBV29-1 and TRBJ2-7; no reliable D call. The CDR3 extends over 13 amino acids. Germline CDR1 reads SQVTM; CDR2 reads ANQGSEA. V was shortened by 2 bases and J by 3 bases, with 11 bases between the two germline ends. Here the CDR3 DNA reads TGCAGCGTTGAATCGACGGCCGACTACGAGCAGTACTTC. The encoded protein is CSVESTADYEQYF.

This clonotype was found a few times. The rearrangement joins TRBV7-3 to TRBJ2-1, with TRBD2 matching 8 bases. The CDR3 length is 12 residues. Per the germline V gene, CDR1 is SGHTA and CDR2 is FQGTGA. Losses at the gene ends were 7 bases for V and 11 bases for J; bases not matched to a gene: 7. Written as DNA, the CDR3 is TGTGCCAGCAAGGGTAGCGGGGACCAGCAGTTCTTC. Residues: CASKGSGDQQFF.

As regards this clonotype: A much larger clone sits a single nucleotide away, making a read error possible. It is likely a read error, because the conserved phenylalanine at the end of the CDR3 is missing. The genes are TRBV18 and TRBJ2-4; D not resolved. Germline V gives CDR1 KGHSH, CDR2 LQKENI. V lost 1 base and J lost 0, with 10 bases in between. The CDR3 length is 16 residues. The CDR3 bases are TGTGCCAGCTCACCACAGGGCGGTTTAGCCAAAAACATTCAGTACTTA. This gives the protein CASSPQGGLAKNIQYL.

This clonotype showed up many times. The chain recombines TRBV6-2 or TRBV6-3 with TRBJ1-1; D ambiguous. V lost 5 bases and J 4 bases, leaving 14 bases between the germline ends. This CDR3 comprises 14 residues. Germline lookup yields CDR1 MNHEY and CDR2 SVGEGT. For the CDR3, the DNA is TGTGCCAGCAGTCCCTCCGACGTATTCACTGAAGCTTTCTTT. Amino acid sequence: CASSPSDVFTEAFF.

This clonotype was recorded at least ten times. V is TRBV11-3 and J is TRBJ2-3; D gene ambiguous. CDR3 length: 12 amino acids. CDR1 is SGHNT and CDR2 is YENEEA in the germline V gene. Deletions cut 0 bases from V and 11 bases from J, with 9 bases between. The CDR3 sequence is CASSLDPGEQYF. CDR3 DNA: TGTGCCAGCAGCTTAGATCCCGGAGAGCAGTATTTT.

This clonotype was detected many times. The V call is TRBV19, the J call TRBJ2-1, with D perhaps TRBD2 (6 bases). Germline CDR1 and CDR2: LNHDA and SQIVND (reference sequence). The CDR3 is 15 residues long. The V end was cut by 3 bases, the J end by 7 bases, with 16 bases between. CDR3 nucleotides: TGTGCCAGTAGTATCCGGGACTGGGGTGAGAATGAGCAGTTCTTC. Its translation: CASSIRDWGENEQFF.

A word on this clonotype: At one end the junction does not follow the germline gene, possibly because of a read error. The chain joins TRBV12-3 or TRBV12-4 to TRBJ2-3; 8 bases are shared with TRBD1. This CDR3 has 16 residues. The CDR3 here is CVSSPGQGGSTDTQYF. Written as DNA, the CDR3 is TGTGTCAGCAGCCCCGGACAGGGTGGAAGCACAGATACGCAGTATTTT.

This clonotype was seen ten or more times. This chain links TRBV27 with TRBJ2-1; unclear D gene. The germline CDR1 and CDR2 sequences are MNHEY and SMNVEV (reference sequence). The CDR3 is 13 amino acids. Trimming removed 8 bases from V and 3 bases from J, with 11 bases in between. CDR3 amino acids: CASGPINYNEQFF. The CDR3 DNA sequence: TGTGCCAGCGGACCAATTAACTACAATGAGCAGTTCTTC.

In its sample, this clonotype was seen many times. The rearrangement uses TRBV6-6 and TRBJ2-5, with 9 bases matching TRBD2. Germline V gives CDR1 MNHNY, CDR2 SVGAGI (reference sequence). The length of the CDR3 is 17 residues. Losses at the gene ends were 5 bases for V and 3 bases for J; bases not matched to a gene: 13. CDR3 sequence (DNA): TGTGCCAGCAGTCCCGGGGCCTTTTTAGCGGGAGAAGAGACCCAGTACTTC. Protein: CASSPGAFLAGEETQYF.

This clonotype was counted at least ten times. The rearrangement joins TRBV5-1 to TRBJ1-5; D is possibly TRBD1 (5 bases). This CDR3 has 14 amino acids. Germline assignment: CDR1 SGHRS and CDR2 YFSETQ. V lost 3 bases and J lost 3, with 10 bases in between. The CDR3 region has the DNA TGCGCCAGCAGCTGGGACGGCTCCAATCAGCCCCAGCATTTT. It is translated as CASSWDGSNQPQHF.

CDR3 in amino acids: CASSQGTSGRERETQYF. In DNA form, the CDR3 reads TGTGCCAGCAGTCAAGGGACTAGCGGGAGGGAACGGGAGACCCAGTACTTC. This chain links TRBV28 with TRBJ2-5, with 16 nucleotides matching TRBD2. This CDR3 is 17 amino acids long. Germline CDR1 MDHEN, CDR2 SYDVKM. V was clipped by 5 bases and J by 5 bases; unmatched bases: 8.

There are many counts of this clonotype. The V gene is TRBV20-1, the J gene TRBJ2-2, with D unresolved. The germline V gene encodes CDR1 DFQATT and CDR2 SNEGSKA (reference sequence). V was trimmed by 2 bases and J by 6 bases, leaving 10 bases between them. There are 13 residues in the CDR3. In DNA form, the CDR3 reads TGCAGTGCTAGACCTCAGATCGCCGGGGAGCTGTTTTTT. It is translated as CSARPQIAGELFF.

This clonotype has at least ten counts. V and J are TRBV21-1 and TRBJ2-1; no check of the table's D call, TRBD2, against the DNA was made. TRBV21-1 is recorded as a pseudogene. The CDR3 is 18 amino acids. CDR3 DNA sequence: TGTGCCAGCAGCAAAGAAATGACTAGCGGGCGCCTGGTGGATGAGCAGTTCTTC. The encoded protein is CASSKEMTSGRLVDEQFF.

This clonotype was seen many times. V gene TRBV5-1 combines with J gene TRBJ2-2; D call uncertain. The length of the CDR3 is 15 residues. The germline gives CDR1 SGHRS, CDR2 YFSETQ. V was pared by 1 base and J by 1 base, with 8 bases between. CDR3 sequence reads: CASSLQGVNTGELFF. In DNA, the CDR3 is TGCGCCAGCAGCTTGCAAGGTGTGAACACCGGGGAGCTGTTTTTT.

In its sample, this clonotype was seen many times. The chain couples TRBV3-1 to TRBJ2-5, with D unresolved. Germline lookup yields CDR1 LGHDT and CDR2 YNNKEL (reference sequence). The ends were cut back, 0 bases at V and 5 bases at J, with 4 bases in the middle. CDR3 length: 12 residues. CDR3 amino acids: CASSQDVETQYF. DNA for the CDR3: TGTGCCAGCAGCCAAGATGTGGAGACCCAGTACTTC.

The chain carries TRBV20-1 and TRBJ2-3, with 7 positions matching TRBD2. The CDR3 is 14 amino acids. The V gene's germline CDR1 is DFQATT and CDR2 SNEGSKA (reference sequence). The trim removed 8 bases at V and 2 bases at J, leaving 10 bases unmatched. DNA of the CDR3: TGCAGTTACACAGGAGCGGGGACCACAGATACGCAGTATTTT. This gives the protein CSYTGAGTTDTQYF.

This clonotype came up many times. The chain combines TRBV27 with TRBJ2-7; possibly TRBD2 for D (6 bases). Germline loops: CDR1 MNHEY, CDR2 SMNVEV (reference sequence). The V end was cut by 6 bases, the J end by 0 bases, with 15 bases between. The CDR3 spans 15 residues. The DNA for the CDR3 is TGTGCCAGCAGATCCCTCGGCGGGGCCTCCTACGAGCAGTACTTC. Its translation is CASRSLGGASYEQYF.

There are many counts of this clonotype. This rearrangement joins TRBV28 to TRBJ2-7; D uncertain. The CDR3 consists of 13 residues. Germline CDR1 reads MDHEN; CDR2 reads SYDVKM. Trimming stripped 4 bases from V and 2 bases from J, with 9 bases between. The CDR3 sequence is CASSSPVPYEQYF. Written as DNA, the CDR3 is TGTGCCAGCAGTTCGCCAGTCCCCTACGAGCAGTACTTC. Supplemented by reference TRBV28 and TRBJ2-7, the full variable domain reads DVKVTQSSRYLVKRTGEKVFLECVQDMDHENMFWYRQDPGLGLRLIYFSYDVKMKEKGDIPEGYSVSREKKERFSLILESASTNQTSMYLCASSSPVPYEQYFGPGTRLTVT.